One and the same sample provided the 25 T cell receptor beta chains below, sequenced in a study of shared clonotypes between healthy human individuals. CD45RO-negative, CCR7-positively selected cells formed the naive CD8 fraction, excluding terminally differentiated effector memory CD45RA+ cells. Produced via immunoSEQ multiplex PCR; TCRdb's table is partial and in-frame only. The table lists about 2.1 million clones, about 93% of them singletons, with over 1.5% in the top ten. The sequencing input was naive CD8+ T cells from PBMCs. These receptors were taken from a young man in good health. Some clones in this sample may be carry-over from other donors' samples.

This clone was seen once. V is TRBV9 and J is TRBJ1-5; 12 nucleotides agree with TRBD1. Trimming removed 7 bases from V and 4 bases from J; junction bases left unmatched: 3. The CDR3 sequence is 14 residues long. From germline, CDR1 is SGDLS and CDR2 YYNGEE. DNA of the CDR3: TGTGCCAGCGGGACAGGGGGCTGGAATCAGCCCCAGCATTTT. This encodes CASGTGGWNQPQHF.

This chain uses TRBV5-1 with TRBJ1-5, with 7 bases fitting TRBD1. CDR1 is SGHRS, CDR2 YFSETQ, per germline. The junction had 9 bases not matched to a gene; V was cut back by 4 bases and J by 5 bases. The CDR3 covers 15 residues. The CDR3 region has the DNA TGCGCCAGCAGCCTCCGACAGGGACGGGATCAGCCCCAGCATTTT. As protein: CASSLRQGRDQPQHF.

The chain carries TRBV11-2 and TRBJ2-7; 11 bases line up with TRBD2. Trimming at V came to 4 bases and at J to 1 base, leaving 6 bases not matched to a gene. Germline-derived CDR1 and CDR2 are SGHAT and FQNNGV. The CDR3 extends over 16 amino acids. In nucleotides, the CDR3 is TGTGCCAGCAGCTCCGAACTAGCGGGAGCTTCCTACGAGCAGTACTTC. It codes for CASSSELAGASYEQYF. Combining the CDR3 with reference TRBV11-2 and TRBJ2-7 gives the whole variable domain EAGVAQSPRYKIIEKRQSVAFWCNPISGHATLYWYQQILGQGPKLLIQFQNNGVVDDSQLPKDRFSAERLKGVDSTLKIQPAKLEDSAVYLCASSSELAGASYEQYFGPGTRLTVT.

The chain joins TRBV9 to TRBJ2-5; the D gene could be TRBD1 or TRBD2 (5 bases each). V was trimmed by 4 bases and J by 1 base, leaving 17 bases between them. The CDR3 length is 16 residues. Germline V gene lookup returns CDR1 SGDLS and CDR2 YYNGEE. This chain's CDR3 is CASSPLVEGTQETQYF. DNA for the CDR3: TGTGCCAGCAGCCCTCTAGTTGAGGGGACCCAAGAGACCCAGTACTTC.

The V gene is TRBV13, the J gene TRBJ2-1, with unresolved D. Trimming stripped 5 bases from V and 5 bases from J, with 10 bases between. The CDR3 loop spans 13 amino acids. Germline CDR1 PRHDT, CDR2 FYEKMQ (reference sequence). Written as DNA, the CDR3 is TGTGCCAGCAGCCGAGAAGATAACAATGAGCAGTTCTTC. Amino acid sequence: CASSREDNNEQFF.

The chain is built from TRBV6-5 and TRBJ2-7; 7 positions agree with TRBD1. Germline CDR1 is MNHEY and CDR2 is SVGAGI. After removal of 1 base from V and 2 bases from J, the junction contained 2 bases not matched to a gene. The CDR3 spans 14 residues. Here the CDR3 DNA reads TGTGCCAGCAGTTACTACGGGACAGCCTACGAGCAGTACTTC. It encodes CASSYYGTAYEQYF.

The chain links TRBV5-1 to TRBJ2-1, with 8 bases matching TRBD2. The V gene end was trimmed by 3 bases and the J gene end by 4 bases; junction bases not matched to a gene: 3. Germline-derived CDR1 and CDR2 are SGHRS and YFSETQ. This CDR3 region has 14 residues. This chain's CDR3 is CASSWEREYNEQFF. CDR3 bases: TGCGCCAGCAGCTGGGAGCGGGAGTACAATGAGCAGTTCTTC.

This clone was seen a single time. The genes are TRBV29-1 and TRBJ2-3; 10 bases are a match to TRBD2. After removal of 7 bases from V and 5 bases from J, the junction contained 6 bases not matched to a gene. Germline V gene data show CDR1 as SQVTM and CDR2 as ANQGSEA. The CDR3 extends over 13 amino acids. CDR3: CSGIAGGGDTQYF. CDR3 in DNA: TGCAGCGGTATAGCGGGAGGTGGAGATACGCAGTATTTT.

This chain links TRBV6-5 with TRBJ2-3; 10 nucleotides align to TRBD2. CDR3 size: 15 residues. The V gene end was trimmed by 3 bases and the J gene end by 4 bases; junction bases not matched to a gene: 4. CDR1 MNHEY and CDR2 SVGAGI come from the germline V gene. DNA of the CDR3: TGTGCCAGCAGTTATCAGGGACTAGCGCCAGATACGCAGTATTTT. Its translation is CASSYQGLAPDTQYF.

The CDR3 region is CASRILGAAYNEQFF. The CDR3 region has the DNA TGTGCCAGCAGGATTCTCGGGGCAGCCTACAATGAGCAGTTCTTC. The gene calls are TRBV28 and TRBJ2-1; D may match TRBD1 or TRBD2 (5 bases each). The CDR3 has 15 amino acids. V lost 6 bases, J lost 2 bases, and 14 bases lay in between. Germline CDR1 and CDR2: MDHEN and SYDVKM.

The gene calls are TRBV11-2 and TRBJ2-3; 14 bases align to TRBD2. Germline trimming cut 5 bases from V and 4 bases from J; bases unmatched to any gene: 5. The CDR3 totals 16 residues. From germline, CDR1 is SGHAT and CDR2 FQNNGV. The CDR3 nucleotides read TGTGCCAGCAGCATGGGACTAGCGGGAGTCGCAGATACGCAGTATTTT. It yields the protein CASSMGLAGVADTQYF.

The V call is TRBV30, the J call TRBJ2-7, with TRBD1 matching over 8 bases. In germline, CDR1 is GTSNPN, CDR2 SVGIG (reference sequence). V lost 4 bases, J lost 2 bases, and 1 base stayed unmatched. The CDR3 is made up of 12 amino acids. DNA of the CDR3: TGTGCCTGGAACAGGGGGACCTACGAGCAGTACTTC. Amino acid sequence: CAWNRGTYEQYF.

CDR3 protein: CATSDIATNEKLFF. The CDR3, as DNA: TGTGCCACGAGCGACATTGCAACTAATGAAAAACTGTTTTTT. V and J are TRBV15 and TRBJ1-4; D gene ambiguous. This CDR3 spans 14 amino acids. From germline, CDR1 is LNHNV and CDR2 YYDKDF (reference sequence). Trimming stripped 9 bases from V and 0 bases from J, with 11 bases between. Full variable domain (remainder filled in from reference TRBV15 and TRBJ1-4): DAMVIQNPRYQVTQFGKPVTLSCSQTLNHNVMYWYQQKSSQAPKLLFHYYDKDFNNEADTPDNFQSRRPNTSFCFLDIRSPGLGDTAMYLCATSDIATNEKLFFGSGTQLSVL.

To note about this clone: Other DNA sequences within the sample encode an identical CDR3. The chain combines TRBV27 with TRBJ2-7, with 8 bases identical to TRBD2. Germline CDR1 is MNHEY and CDR2 is SMNVEV (reference sequence). Trimming removed 4 bases from V and 3 bases from J; junction bases left unmatched: 2. CDR3 size: 13 residues. As DNA, the CDR3 is TGTGCCAGCAGTTCGGGGGGGGGCTACGAGCAGTACTTC. Protein product: CASSSGGGYEQYF.

The chain employs TRBV7-8 and TRBJ2-1, with D possibly matching TRBD2 (6 bases). The CDR3 spans 11 residues. The germline V gene encodes CDR1 SGHVS and CDR2 FQNEAQ. Trimming cost V 5 bases and J 9 bases, with 8 bases left between them. DNA of the CDR3: TGTGCCAGCAGCGACGGGGGTGAGCAGTTCTTC. Amino acids: CASSDGGEQFF.

The chain employs TRBV7-6 and TRBJ2-1; 7 positions match TRBD1. The V segment lost 2 bases and the J segment 2 bases; nucleotides outside the gene matches: 3. Germline-derived CDR1 and CDR2 are SGHVS and FNYEAQ. The CDR3 length is 15 residues. The CDR3 DNA reads as TGTGCCAGCAGCTTAAGGCAGGGGGCCTACAATGAGCAGTTCTTC. It codes for CASSLRQGAYNEQFF.

The gene calls are TRBV27 and TRBJ2-1; no clear D. The ends were cut back, 0 bases at V and 3 bases at J, with 12 bases in the middle. From germline, CDR1 is MNHEY and CDR2 SMNVEV (reference sequence). The CDR3 consists of 16 residues. This CDR3 reads CASSLSIRTDYNEQFF. As DNA, the CDR3 is TGTGCCAGCAGTTTATCTATCAGGACGGACTACAATGAGCAGTTCTTC.

The chain joins TRBV5-1 to TRBJ1-1, with D hard to call. The CDR3 has 16 residues. Per germline, CDR1 SGHRS and CDR2 YFSETQ. Trimming took 1 base from V and 0 from J, leaving 13 bases between them. In DNA, the CDR3 is TGCGCCAGCAGCTTGCCCACAGACCTCATGAACACTGAAGCTTTCTTT. This translates into CASSLPTDLMNTEAFF.

This sequence joins TRBV29-1 and TRBJ2-2; the D is unclear. V lost 8 bases and J lost 8, with 15 bases in between. This CDR3 spans 12 amino acids. Germline V gene data show CDR1 as SQVTM and CDR2 as ANQGSEA. The CDR3 sequence is CSSRVSRGELFF. The CDR3 DNA reads TGCAGCAGCCGGGTCTCAAGGGGGGAGCTGTTTTTT.

The V gene is TRBV7-6, the J gene TRBJ1-4, with a weak D call TRBD1 (5 bases). The CDR3 spans 16 residues. V was clipped by 4 bases and J by 8 bases, with 20 bases between them. CDR1 and CDR2 (germline): SGHVS, FNYEAQ. DNA of the CDR3: TGTGCCAGCAGCTCCCCCTCGGCAGGGCCGAACGAAAAACTGTTTTTT. Amino acid sequence: CASSSPSAGPNEKLFF.

A remark on this clone: The sample contains more than one DNA sequence encoding this CDR3. The chain links TRBV27 to TRBJ2-7, with D possibly being TRBD1 (6 bases). The germline V and J ends were trimmed by 3 bases and 2 bases, with 11 bases remaining between them. The V gene's germline CDR1 is MNHEY and CDR2 SMNVEV (reference sequence). The CDR3 is 14 amino acids. The CDR3 is CASSFSGTTYEQYF. The CDR3 nucleotides read TGTGCCAGCAGTTTCTCAGGGACAACCTACGAGCAGTACTTC.

The J gene is TRBJ1-2, the V gene TRBV5-6, with unresolved D. CDR3 size: 12 residues. The germline CDR1 and CDR2 sequences are SGHDT and YYEEEE. The V and J ends lost 3 bases and 4 bases respectively, with 7 bases between them. The CDR3 nucleotides are TGTGCCAGCAGCTCAAAGGCCTATGGCTACACCTTC. It is translated as CASSSKAYGYTF.

A word on this clone: Other DNA sequences of this sample code for an identical CDR3. This chain joins TRBV27 and TRBJ1-1; D is unresolved. The germline V and J ends were trimmed by 3 bases and 1 base, with 6 bases remaining between them. CDR1 is MNHEY, CDR2 SMNVEV, per germline (reference sequence). The CDR3 sequence is 13 residues long. The CDR3 DNA reads as TGTGCCAGCAGTTTTCGGGGGAACACTGAAGCTTTCTTT. Its translation: CASSFRGNTEAFF.

CDR3 DNA sequence: TGTGCCAGCAGCCCTAAGTGGCTGTCCAATGAGCAGTTCTTC. Its translation: CASSPKWLSNEQFF. The chain links TRBV7-2 to TRBJ2-1; D uncertain. The CDR3 is 14 amino acids. Germline CDR1 and CDR2: SGHTA and FQGNSA. Trimming pared 5 bases from V and 6 bases from J, leaving 14 bases between.

Only one count was recorded for this clone. The sample carries other DNA sequences with the same CDR3. This chain connects TRBV7-9 to TRBJ2-1; TRBD1 is a possible D gene (5 bases). CDR1 and CDR2 from the germline V gene are SEHNR and FQNEAQ (reference sequence). This CDR3 has 15 amino acids. V lost 3 bases and J lost 1, with 10 bases in between. The CDR3 region has the DNA TGTGCCAGCAGCTTGGTCGCAGGGTCCTACAATGAGCAGTTCTTC. It is translated as CASSLVAGSYNEQFF.